Below are 13 T cell receptor beta chains sequenced from a single sample in a study of identical twins. TCRdb re-analysed the 5' RACE reads in MiXCR, keeping a single row per CDR3 protein. The sample lists roughly 710,000 distinct CDR3 sequences; approximately 6.1% were seen once. Sequenced material: naive T cells sorted from blood. The source is a man aged 18-30 years in good health.

This clonotype was counted many times. The rearrangement uses TRBV7-2 and TRBJ2-2; 7 bases align to TRBD2. From germline, CDR1 is SGHTA and CDR2 FQGNSA. This CDR3 region has 12 residues. Trimming at V came to 7 bases and at J to 7 bases, leaving 3 bases not matched to a gene. CDR3 sequence (DNA): TGTGCCAGCACCCCGGGGGGCGGGGAGCTGTTTTTT. This codes for CASTPGGGELFF.

This clonotype came up a few times. The chain carries TRBV27 and TRBJ1-5, with D possibly matching TRBD1 (5 bases). CDR1 is MNHEY, CDR2 SMNVEV, per germline (reference sequence). The CDR3 runs 13 residues. Trimming left V 5 bases short and J 7 bases short, with 12 bases between. The CDR3 DNA reads as TGTGCCAGCAGTATCAGGGTTGGGCAGCCCCAGCATTTT. Protein product: CASSIRVGQPQHF.

This clonotype was counted only a few times. The gene calls are TRBV24-1 and TRBJ2-1, with D hard to call. This CDR3 contains 11 residues. Trimming shortened V by 11 bases and J by 10 bases, and 14 bases separated the two germline ends. Per the germline V gene, CDR1 is KGHDR and CDR2 is SFDVKD. The CDR3 DNA sequence: TGTGCCAAACTTAACTGTTGCGAGCAGTTCTTC. It translates to CAKLNCCEQFF.

This clonotype was counted a few times. The chain links TRBV7-9 to TRBJ2-1; 9 bases match TRBD2. With V trimmed by 1 base and J by 10 bases, 5 bases remained unmatched. The CDR3 runs to 14 residues. Germline V gene sequence: CDR1 SEHNR, CDR2 FQNEAQ (reference sequence). CDR3 DNA: TGTGCCAGCAGCTTAGAGGCGACTAGCGGAGAGCAGTTCTTC. This codes for CASSLEATSGEQFF.

The table lists this clonotype with many counts. V is TRBV25-1 and J is TRBJ1-2; D remains unclear. This CDR3 has 11 residues. V lost 1 base and J 8 bases, leaving 5 bases between the germline ends. Germline loops: CDR1 MGHDK, CDR2 SYGVNS. In DNA form, the CDR3 reads TGTGCCAGCAGTGAATCATTGGGCTACACCTTC. Its protein product is CASSESLGYTF.

In this sample, this clonotype turned up many times. J is TRBJ2-3 and V is TRBV12-3 or TRBV12-4; 8 nucleotides line up with TRBD2. The CDR3 contains 16 residues. J was trimmed by 0 bases and V by 5 bases; bases with no gene match: 7. The CDR3 here is CASSPRGGLSTDTQYF. As DNA, the CDR3 is TGTGCCAGCAGTCCTCGGGGGGGCCTGAGCACAGATACGCAGTATTTT.

The rearrangement links TRBV30 to TRBJ2-1, with a possible D match to TRBD2 (5 bases). The CDR3 consists of 14 residues. Germline V gene data show CDR1 as GTSNPN and CDR2 as SVGIG (reference sequence). With 0 bases removed from V and 4 bases from J, the gap between germline ends came to 10 bases. DNA for the CDR3: TGTGCCTGGAGTGTATGGGAGCGGTACAATGAGCAGTTCTTC. Protein sequence: CAWSVWERYNEQFF.

This clonotype has a count of ten or more. The chain carries TRBV5-8 and TRBJ2-7; 11 nucleotides align to TRBD2. Germline CDR1 is SGHTS and CDR2 is YDEGEE. V shed 2 bases, J shed 0 bases, and the junction held 7 bases outside the gene matches. This CDR3 comprises 17 residues. CDR3 sequence (DNA): TGTGCCAGCAGCTTTGACGGGACTAGCGGCGGCTCCTACGAGCAGTACGTC. Amino acid sequence: CASSFDGTSGGSYEQYV.

The gene calls are TRBV7-9 and TRBJ2-7; D not resolved. V lost 4 bases to trimming and J lost 6 bases, with 16 bases between them. CDR1 and CDR2 (germline): SEHNR, FQNEAQ (reference sequence). The CDR3 runs to 14 residues. The CDR3 is CASSYGPAPLEQYF. The CDR3 DNA reads as TGTGCCAGCAGCTACGGACCCGCTCCCCTCGAGCAGTACTTC.

This clonotype was detected ten times or more. The chain links TRBV20-1 to TRBJ2-1; 12 nucleotides line up with TRBD2. Germline-derived CDR1 and CDR2 are DFQATT and SNEGSKA (reference sequence). The CDR3 length is 18 residues. The trim removed 2 bases at V and 0 bases at J, leaving 8 bases unmatched. The CDR3 region is CSARLGTSGPSSYNEQFF. The CDR3 DNA sequence: TGCAGTGCTAGACTCGGGACTAGCGGGCCGAGCTCCTACAATGAGCAGTTCTTC.

This chain links TRBV6-5 with TRBJ1-3, with D perhaps matching TRBD1 (5 bases). The CDR3 consists of 14 residues. V dropped 6 bases and J dropped 4 bases, with 13 bases sitting between them. The V gene's germline CDR1 is MNHEY and CDR2 SVGAGI. CDR3 protein: CASSLGVPGNTIYF. The DNA for the CDR3 is TGTGCCAGCAGCTTAGGGGTGCCAGGAAACACCATATATTTT.

In this sample, this clonotype turned up many times. V gene TRBV5-1 combines with J gene TRBJ2-2; D gene unclear. There are 11 residues in the CDR3. Looked up from germline, CDR1 is SGHRS and CDR2 is YFSETQ. V lost 4 bases to trimming and J lost 5 bases, with 3 bases between them. CDR3 nucleotides: TGCGCCAGCAGCGAGACCGGGGAGCTGTTTTTT. It is translated as CASSETGELFF.

This clonotype was detected many times. The V call is TRBV4-2, the J call TRBJ2-5, with D possibly matching TRBD1 (5 bases). The CDR3 is 20 amino acids. Per the germline V gene, CDR1 is LGHNA and CDR2 is YNFKEQ. V lost 2 bases and J lost 5, with 30 bases in between. The CDR3 coding sequence is TGTGCCAGCAGCCAACCTCCACTTAGTAGTTCGAGCTACAGGATGGAGACCCAGTACTTC. It is translated as CASSQPPLSSSSYRMETQYF.